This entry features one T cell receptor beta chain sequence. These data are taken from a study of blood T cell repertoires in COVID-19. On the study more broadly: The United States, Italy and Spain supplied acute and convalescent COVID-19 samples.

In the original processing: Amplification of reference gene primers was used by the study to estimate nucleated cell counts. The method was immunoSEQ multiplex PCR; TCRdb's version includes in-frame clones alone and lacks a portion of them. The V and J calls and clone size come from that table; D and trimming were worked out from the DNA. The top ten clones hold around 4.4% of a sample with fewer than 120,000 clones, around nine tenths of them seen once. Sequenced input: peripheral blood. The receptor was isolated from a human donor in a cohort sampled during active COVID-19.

The CDR3 region is CASSPQGAIVSSQYF. The CDR3 nucleotides read TGTGCCAGCAGCCCCCAGGGGGCCATTGTCTCATCGCAGTACTTC. The chain couples TRBV3-1 (or the pseudogene TRBV3-2) to TRBJ2-7; TRBD1 agrees at 8 bases. From germline, CDR1 is LGHDT and CDR2 YNNKEL (reference sequence). This CDR3 is built from 15 residues. V dropped 4 bases and J dropped 9; count of bases not matched to a gene: 14.